What follows describes a single T cell receptor beta chain. Its antigen is unidentified. Time point noted: blood 4 weeks post-SBRT, at nephrectomy. Treatment indicated: 15 Gy SBRT to primary tumor, nephrectomy 4 weeks later. Nephrectomy followed 15 Gy stereotactic body radiation by 4 weeks. After SBRT, blood was collected at 2 and 4 weeks, plus baseline. Germline CDR1 is MGHRA and CDR2 is YSYEKL. The CDR3 length is 16 residues. Trimming removed 0 bases at V and 2 bases at J, with 11 bases between. Using immunoSEQ multiplex PCR, the repertoire was profiled, and TCRdb retains in-frame clones only, with some absent. The sample consists of roughly 160,000 clones, about 87% of them appearing once. The data stem from a study of radiation and T cells in renal cell carcinoma. Study findings and constraints: Pretreatment tumor biopsies were lacking, so baseline clonotypes are unknown. From baseline, blood top tumor clonotypes peaked at 2 weeks post-radiation.

This receptor was taken from a woman between 45 and 60 years old with renal cell carcinoma. This chain uses TRBV4-1 with TRBJ1-3; D may be TRBD1 (6 bases). The sequencing used blood, collected from a patient whose treatment included radiotherapy and nephrectomy. DNA for the CDR3: TGCGCCAGCAGCCAAGATCATTCAGGGGCTGGAAACACCATATATTTT. Its protein is CASSQDHSGAGNTIYF.